This T cell receptor (beta chain) is drawn from a study of T-cell reconstitution after alpha-beta-depleted transplantation in children. Looked up from germline, CDR1 is SGHRS and CDR2 is YFSETQ. J was trimmed by 5 bases and V by 2 bases; bases with no gene match: 5. There are 16 residues in the CDR3. Preparation of the TCRbeta library used unique molecular identifiers. Using its own MiXCR run on the PCR reads, TCRdb lists one record per CDR3 protein. Among 350,000 to 500,000 distinct CDR3 sequences listed, over 40% were seen once. Study findings and constraints: About two months after transplant, alpha-beta T cells reportedly came from several hundred expanded graft clones.

As to this clonotype: Its antigen is not known.

This receptor was identified in a girl aged 2 to 9 with aplastic anemia, due to receive a stem cell transplant. The sequences come from PBMCs, collected before TCRalphabeta/CD19-depleted stem cell transplant. The chain combines TRBV5-1 with TRBJ2-2, with 11 positions matching TRBD2. Here the CDR3 reads CASSFPTSGNTGELFF. The CDR3 bases are TGCGCCAGCAGCTTCCCGACTAGCGGGAATACCGGGGAGCTGTTTTTT.